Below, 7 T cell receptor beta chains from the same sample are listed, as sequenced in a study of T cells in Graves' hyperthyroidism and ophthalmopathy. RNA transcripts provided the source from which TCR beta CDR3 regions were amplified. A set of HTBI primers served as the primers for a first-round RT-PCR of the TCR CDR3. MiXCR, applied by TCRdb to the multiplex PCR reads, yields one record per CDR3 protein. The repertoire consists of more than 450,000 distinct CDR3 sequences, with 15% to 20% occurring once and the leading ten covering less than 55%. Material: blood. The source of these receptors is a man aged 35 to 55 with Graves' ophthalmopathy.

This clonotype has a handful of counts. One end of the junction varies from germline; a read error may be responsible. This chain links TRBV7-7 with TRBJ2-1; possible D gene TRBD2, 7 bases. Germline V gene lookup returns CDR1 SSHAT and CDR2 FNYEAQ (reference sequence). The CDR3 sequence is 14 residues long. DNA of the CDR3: TGTGCTAGCAGCCCTGGGGGGGCCAGGGATGAGCAGTTCTTC. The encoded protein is CASSPGGARDEQFF.

The CDR3 region has the DNA TGTGCCTTCCAGGGGGGCGGGGTGGACATCCTCTACAATGAGCAGTTCTTC. Protein sequence: CAFQGGGVDILYNEQFF. This chain uses TRBV30 with TRBJ2-1; possible D gene TRBD1, 7 bases. The germline V and J ends were trimmed by 7 bases and 3 bases, with 25 bases remaining between them. CDR1 and CDR2 from the germline V gene are GTSNPN and SVGIG (reference sequence). The CDR3 runs 17 residues.

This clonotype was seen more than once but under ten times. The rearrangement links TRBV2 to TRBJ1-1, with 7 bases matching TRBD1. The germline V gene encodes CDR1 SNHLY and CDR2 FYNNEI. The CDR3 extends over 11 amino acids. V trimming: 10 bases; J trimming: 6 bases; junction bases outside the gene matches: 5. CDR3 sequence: CANGGTAEAFF. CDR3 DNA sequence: TGTGCCAACGGGGGGACAGCTGAAGCTTTCTTT.

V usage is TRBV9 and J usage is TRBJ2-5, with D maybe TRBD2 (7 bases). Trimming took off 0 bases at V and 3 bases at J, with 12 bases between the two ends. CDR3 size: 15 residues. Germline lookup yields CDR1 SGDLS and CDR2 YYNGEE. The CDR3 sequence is CASSVAPGGEETQYF. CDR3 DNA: TGTGCCAGCAGCGTAGCTCCGGGGGGCGAAGAGACCCAGTACTTC.

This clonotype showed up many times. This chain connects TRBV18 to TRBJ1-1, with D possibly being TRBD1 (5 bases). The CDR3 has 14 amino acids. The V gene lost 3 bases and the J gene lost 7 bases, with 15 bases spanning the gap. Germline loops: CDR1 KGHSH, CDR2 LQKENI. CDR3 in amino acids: CASSPPGGRGEAFF. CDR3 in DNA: TGTGCCAGCTCACCCCCGGGGGGAAGGGGTGAAGCTTTCTTT.

The CDR3 region is CASSQDGFQEQYF. The CDR3 DNA follows: TGTGCCAGCAGCCAAGATGGTTTCCAGGAGCAGTACTTC. The gene calls are TRBV14 and TRBJ2-7; unclear D gene. This CDR3 is built from 13 residues. Trimming cost V 0 bases and J 7 bases, with 10 bases left between them. CDR1 SGHDN and CDR2 FVKESK come from the germline V gene.

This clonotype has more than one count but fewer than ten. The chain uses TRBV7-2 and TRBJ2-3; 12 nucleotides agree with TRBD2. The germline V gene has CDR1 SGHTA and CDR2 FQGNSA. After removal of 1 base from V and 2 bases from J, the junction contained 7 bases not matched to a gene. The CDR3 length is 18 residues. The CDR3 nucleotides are TGTGCCAGCAGCTTAGTTTCACTAGCGGGAGGCTACACAGATACGCAGTATTTT. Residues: CASSLVSLAGGYTDTQYF.